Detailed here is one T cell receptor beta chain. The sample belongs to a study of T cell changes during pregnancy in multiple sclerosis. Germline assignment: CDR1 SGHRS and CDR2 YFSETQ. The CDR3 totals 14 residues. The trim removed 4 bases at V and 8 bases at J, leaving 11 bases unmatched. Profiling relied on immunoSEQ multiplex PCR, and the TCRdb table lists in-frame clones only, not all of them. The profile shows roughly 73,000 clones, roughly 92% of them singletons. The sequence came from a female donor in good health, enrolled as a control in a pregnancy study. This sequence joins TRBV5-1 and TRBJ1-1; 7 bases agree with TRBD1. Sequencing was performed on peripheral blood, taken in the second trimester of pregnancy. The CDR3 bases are TGCGCCAGCAGCGTTGAAAGACAGGGCAGGGAAGCTTTCTTT. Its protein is CASSVERQGREAFF.